The 12 T cell receptor beta chains below all came from one sample that was sequenced in a study of T cells in Graves' hyperthyroidism and ophthalmopathy. Amplification of TCR beta CDR3 regions was performed using RNA transcripts as template. Initially, a first-round RT-PCR of the TCR CDR3 employed the HTBI primer set. Each CDR3 protein gets one entry after TCRdb re-called the multiplex PCR reads with MiXCR. The sample yields roughly 600,000 distinct CDR3 sequences, about 14% seen once. Sequences were obtained from blood. The receptors were gathered from a woman between 50 and 59 years old with Graves' ophthalmopathy.

This clonotype was picked up a small number of times. V gene TRBV29-1 combines with J gene TRBJ2-1, with D uncertain. Trimming shortened V by 0 bases and J by 0 bases, and 6 bases separated the two germline ends. CDR3 length equals 14 residues. Germline V CDR1 and CDR2: SQVTM, ANQGSEA. CDR3 sequence (DNA): TGCAGCGTTGAAGAGGCCAGCTCCTACAATGAGCAGTTCTTC. Translation: CSVEEASSYNEQFF.

The sample holds many counts of this clonotype. CDR3 sequence reads: CASSQVSGGVYEQYF. The CDR3 DNA sequence: TGTGCCAGCAGCCAAGTATCTGGAGGAGTGTACGAGCAGTACTTC. The chain joins TRBV3-1 to TRBJ2-7; tentative D call: TRBD2 (5 bases). The CDR3 spans 15 residues. V dropped 1 base and J dropped 4 bases, with 14 bases sitting between them. Looked up from germline, CDR1 is LGHDT and CDR2 is YNNKEL (reference sequence).

V gene TRBV27 combines with J gene TRBJ2-7, with a possible D match to TRBD2 (6 bases). The germline V gene encodes CDR1 MNHEY and CDR2 SMNVEV (reference sequence). V was pared by 4 bases and J by 4 bases, with 17 bases between. The CDR3 has 15 residues. Written as DNA, the CDR3 is TGTGCCAGCAGTTCCGAACCCGGGACTGTTTACGAGCAGTACTTC. Its protein is CASSSEPGTVYEQYF.

In this sample, this clonotype turned up many times. This chain joins TRBV20-1 and TRBJ1-5; 10 bases match TRBD1. The junction had 8 bases not matched to a gene; V was cut back by 4 bases and J by 2 bases. This CDR3 contains 16 residues. Germline V CDR1 and CDR2: DFQATT, SNEGSKA (reference sequence). CDR3 in amino acids: CSAIKTGGLGNQPQHF. Written as DNA, the CDR3 is TGCAGTGCTATAAAGACAGGGGGCTTGGGCAATCAGCCCCAGCATTTT.

This clonotype was observed a few times. The chain carries TRBV19 and TRBJ2-1; TRBD2 matches at 8 bases. The CDR3 contains 15 residues. J lost 7 bases, V lost 6 bases, and 11 bases had no gene match. Germline assignment: CDR1 LNHDA and CDR2 SQIVND (reference sequence). The CDR3 reads CASRAGTSGRNEQFF. The CDR3 DNA reads TGTGCCAGTAGGGCGGGGACTAGTGGGAGGAATGAGCAGTTCTTC.

The table lists this clonotype with many counts. V usage is TRBV2 and J usage is TRBJ2-2; tentative D call: TRBD1 (5 bases). This CDR3 has 15 amino acids. V was shortened by 4 bases and J by 5 bases, with 14 bases between the two germline ends. CDR1 and CDR2 from the germline V gene are SNHLY and FYNNEI. CDR3 bases: TGTGCCAGCAGTGTGGTACAGGTCGGGACCGGGGAGCTGTTTTTT. It encodes CASSVVQVGTGELFF.

This clonotype appeared once. Since a much larger clone is just one base distant, this may be a read error. Since no conserved phenylalanine or tryptophan closes the CDR3, a read error is the likely cause. This chain joins TRBV6-1 and TRBJ1-5, with D possibly being TRBD1 (5 bases). The CDR3 is made up of 17 amino acids. Germline lookup yields CDR1 MNHNS and CDR2 SASEGT. V lost 6 bases, J lost 4 bases, and 22 bases lay in between. The CDR3 DNA reads TGTGCCAGCAGCTCGGCAGGTGGGGGGATAGGAAATCAGCCCCAGCATCTT. This translates into CASSSAGGGIGNQPQHL.

This clonotype has a count of ten or more. This chain uses TRBV20-1 with TRBJ2-3; no definite D call. Germline V lookup: CDR1 DFQATT, CDR2 SNEGSKA (reference sequence). With 6 bases removed from V and 6 bases from J, the gap between germline ends came to 22 bases. The CDR3 extends over 15 amino acids. CDR3 DNA sequence: TGCAGTGCGGACGGTAGGGTGGCTCCTGGGGATACGCAGTATTTT. It encodes CSADGRVAPGDTQYF.

This clonotype has just a few counts. The rearrangement links TRBV5-1 to TRBJ2-1; 12 nucleotides match TRBD2. CDR1 and CDR2 (germline): SGHRS, YFSETQ. There are 14 residues in the CDR3. Losses at the gene ends were 7 bases for V and 8 bases for J; bases not matched to a gene: 7. CDR3 region: CASRLAGVLDEQFF. CDR3 DNA sequence: TGCGCCAGCCGACTAGCGGGAGTGTTGGATGAGCAGTTCTTC.

The table lists this clonotype with many counts. The V call is TRBV5-5, the J call TRBJ2-7; D remains ambiguous. The germline V gene has CDR1 SGHKS and CDR2 YYEKEE (reference sequence). V was trimmed by 1 base and J by 6 bases, leaving 8 bases between them. The CDR3 spans 12 residues. The CDR3 DNA reads TGTGCCAGCAGCTTGTACTTATCCGAGCAGTACTTC. Protein: CASSLYLSEQYF.

This clonotype was seen ten or more times. V usage is TRBV7-2 and J usage is TRBJ2-7, with TRBD1 identical over 7 bases. The CDR3 extends over 16 amino acids. With 0 bases clipped from V and 4 bases from J, the junction kept 9 bases outside the gene matches. In germline, CDR1 is SGHTA, CDR2 FQGNSA. CDR3 nucleotide sequence: TGTGCCAGCAGCTTAGCTCCGGGACAGTTTGATTACGAGCAGTACTTC. Protein product: CASSLAPGQFDYEQYF.

This clonotype was seen many times. This chain uses TRBV29-1 with TRBJ2-5; either TRBD1 or TRBD2 may fit D (6 bases each). V was trimmed by 8 bases and J by 3 bases, leaving 16 bases between them. From germline, CDR1 is SQVTM and CDR2 ANQGSEA. The CDR3 spans 13 residues. The CDR3 DNA reads TGCAGCCAAGGGGGGACACCAGAAGAGACCCAGTACTTC. This encodes CSQGGTPEETQYF.